The sequence of this TCR beta chain was determined in a study of OX40 agonist ivuxolimab in advanced cancers. Across the whole study: Patients received the agonistic anti-OX40 (CD134) antibody ivuxolimab.

The data were produced by immunoSEQ multiplex PCR, yet TCRdb's version contains in-frame clones alone and is incomplete. The profile shows about 22,000 clones, roughly four fifths of them singletons. V shed 8 bases and J shed 6 bases, with 13 bases lying between them. This CDR3 is built from 12 residues. Germline values: CDR1 MNHEY, CDR2 SVGAGI. This clone has a handful of counts. This clonotype originated in an adult with an advanced solid tumor such as melanoma, head and neck, liver or kidney cancer. Sample: CD4+ or CD8+ T cells sorted from blood, taken in a trial of the OX40 agonist ivuxolimab. The chain employs TRBV6-5 and TRBJ1-1; D unclear. Written as DNA, the CDR3 is TGTGCCAGCGGGTATATTACGTCTGAAGCTTTCTTT. It encodes CASGYITSEAFF.